Listed below are T cell receptor beta chains from one sample, sequenced in a study of blood T cell repertoires in COVID-19. The repertoire was sequenced with immunoSEQ multiplex PCR; TCRdb's copy has only in-frame clones and lacks some. The sample carries tens of thousands of clones, approximately 83% recorded once. The specimen was peripheral blood. Receptors originate from a human donor in a cohort sampled during active COVID-19. Each CDR3 is given with its conserved first and last residue. The D gene is left open where the match is weak. Expanded clones get a size class; other rows say once, few or many, or leave the size out.

clone_size	j_call	v_call	d_call	cdr3_nt	cdr3_aa
.	TRBJ2-2	TRBV5-1	TRBD1	TGCGCCAGCAGCTACCCAACCGGGACAGGGGGGGACACCGGGGAGCTGTTTTTT	CASSYPTGTGGDTGELFF
few	TRBJ2-2	TRBV6-6	.	TGTGCCAGCAGTTACTCACGGGGGGCAAACACCGGGGAGCTGTTTTTT	CASSYSRGANTGELFF
.	TRBJ2-6	TRBV5-1	TRBD1	TGCGCCAGCAGCTCCCGACAGGGAGTAACTGGGGCCAACGTCCTGACTTTC	CASSSRQGVTGANVLTF
.	TRBJ1-6	TRBV4-1	.	TGCGCCAGCAGCCAAGCCCCGGGGAGCGGTTCACCCCTCCACTTT	CASSQAPGSGSPLHF
once	TRBJ2-3	TRBV7-3	TRBD2	TGTGCCAGCAGCTTAGTAGGGACTAGCATCGCAGATACGCAGTATTTT	CASSLVGTSIADTQYF
.	TRBJ2-1	TRBV10-1	.	TGCGCCAGCAGTGAGTTAGGCCGAGGCGGGAATGAGCAGTTCTTC	CASSELGRGGNEQFF
.	TRBJ2-4	TRBV10-3	TRBD2	TGTGCCATCAGTACCGGGGGGGCGGACAAAAACATTCAGTACTTC	CAISTGGADKNIQYF
.	TRBJ2-3	TRBV7-2	TRBD1	TGTGCCAGCAGGCTACAGGGGATTAGCACAGATACGCAGTATTTT	CASRLQGISTDTQYF
.	TRBJ1-1	TRBV5-1	.	TGCGCCAGCAGCTTGGTTCCTGACAGTGAAGCTTTCTTT	CASSLVPDSEAFF
once	TRBJ1-2	TRBV7-2	TRBD1	TGTGCCAGCAGCTCCGGACAGGGGGCGATCTATGGCTACACCTTC	CASSSGQGAIYGYTF
.	TRBJ2-5	TRBV15	.	TGTGCCACCAGCAGAGTTCAGGCAGGGCTAGAGACCCAGTACTTC	CATSRVQAGLETQYF
.	TRBJ2-5	TRBV7-2	TRBD1	TGTGCCAGCAGCTTAGAGGGCAGGGGGATGCAAGAGACCCAGTACTTC	CASSLEGRGMQETQYF
.	TRBJ2-3	TRBV2	.	TGTGCCAGCATAGGCAGGGTTGGGGCAGATACGCAGTATTTT	CASIGRVGADTQYF
.	TRBJ1-1	TRBV7-3	TRBD1	TGTGCCAGCAGCCCAGGGGGGCTCACTGAAGCTTTCTTT	CASSPGGLTEAFF
once	TRBJ1-2	TRBV28	.	TGTGCCAGCAGTTTTCAGGGTACTAACTATGGCTACACCTTC	CASSFQGTNYGYTF
once	TRBJ2-5	TRBV29-1	TRBD1	TGCAGCGTTTACGGGACAGCTATCCAAGAGACCCAGTACTTC	CSVYGTAIQETQYF
.	TRBJ2-7	TRBV6-2/TRBV6-3	.	TGTGCCAGCAGTTACTCGGGCGGGGGCACCTCCTACGAGCAGTACTTC	CASSYSGGGTSYEQYF
.	TRBJ1-2	TRBV5-1	TRBD1	TGCGCCAGCAGCCCGGGGACAGGCGGGTTTACTCCTAACTATGGCTACACCTTC	CASSPGTGGFTPNYGYTF
.	TRBJ1-1	TRBV11-3	TRBD1	TGTGCCAGCAGCTGGGGACAGGACACTGAAGCTTTCTTT	CASSWGQDTEAFF
.	TRBJ2-7	TRBV10-3	.	TGTGCCATCAGTGAGGATAGGAGCTCCTACGAGCAGTACTTC	CAISEDRSSYEQYF
.	TRBJ1-5	TRBV10-1	TRBD1	TGCGCCAGCAGCGCCGACAGGGGAACCCCCCAGCATTTT	CASSADRGTPQHF
.	TRBJ2-3	TRBV23-1	.	TGCGCCAGCAGTCAAGTTAGAGATACGCAGTATTTT	CASSQVRDTQYF
.	TRBJ1-6	TRBV12-3/TRBV12-4	.	TGTGCCAGCAGTGCGGCGGAGGGGTCACCCCTCCACTTT	CASSAAEGSPLHF
.	TRBJ2-7	TRBV28	TRBD1	TGTGCCAGCAGTTCCGGGACAGGGGTCCACGAGCAGTACTTC	CASSSGTGVHEQYF
.	TRBJ1-1	TRBV19	TRBD1	TGTGCCAGTAGTATAAAAAGACCCCAGGGGGCTCTGAACACTGAAGCTTTCTTT	CASSIKRPQGALNTEAFF
.	TRBJ2-7	TRBV5-4	.	TGTGCCAGCAGCTTCCCAGGGATCGGCGAGCAGTACTTC	CASSFPGIGEQYF
.	TRBJ2-6	TRBV7-2	TRBD1	TGTGCCAGCAGCCGCCGGACAGGGACCGGGGCCAACGTCCTGACTTTC	CASSRRTGTGANVLTF
few	TRBJ1-5	TRBV28	.	TGTGCCACCGGGGGGCCCGGGGCCCCAAACTATCAGCCCCAGCATTTT	CATGGPGAPNYQPQHF
.	TRBJ1-3	TRBV30	.	TGTGCCTGGAGTGTACGAGGCAGCTACTCTGGAAACACCATATATTTT	CAWSVRGSYSGNTIYF
few	TRBJ2-5	TRBV29-1	.	TGCAGCGTTCTGTGGAGGGACCCCCCGCAGACCCAGTACTTC	CSVLWRDPPQTQYF
.	TRBJ2-1	TRBV7-9	.	TGTGCCAGCAGCGTCCAGGGGATGTGGGTCAATGAGCAGTTCTTC	CASSVQGMWVNEQFF
.	TRBJ2-3	TRBV4-2	TRBD2	TGTGCCAGCAGCCAAGGGGCAACTAGCGGGGGCCTTAGCACAGATACGCAGTATTTT	CASSQGATSGGLSTDTQYF
.	TRBJ2-3	TRBV3-1/TRBV3-2	TRBD2	TGTGCCAGCAGCCAAGGGGGCCCGAGACTAGCGGGGACTCCAAATACGCAGTATTTT	CASSQGGPRLAGTPNTQYF